These T cell receptor beta chains were read from a single sample in a study of blood T cell repertoires in COVID-19. Using immunoSEQ multiplex PCR, the repertoire was profiled, and TCRdb retains in-frame clones only, with some absent. The table lists more than 150,000 clones, approximately 87% of them singletons. Sequencing was done on a sample of peripheral blood. The receptor set was obtained from a man between 65 and 80 years old with active or convalescent COVID-19. CDR3s include the opening cysteine and the closing phenylalanine or tryptophan. A D gene is named only where the DNA matches it firmly. Not all rows give a size; the values are once, few, many and, for expanded clones, a class.

size	V	J	D	DNA	CDR3
.	TRBV27	TRBJ1-5	TRBD1	TGTGCCAGCAGTTTCCTCACCGGGACAGGAAATCAGCCCCAGCATTTT	CASSFLTGTGNQPQHF
.	TRBV9	TRBJ2-1	TRBD1	TGTGCCAGCAGCACCGGACAGGGCTCTGGGTACAATGAGCAGTTCTTC	CASSTGQGSGYNEQFF
few	TRBV18	TRBJ2-5	.	TGTGCCAGCTCACCGGAGCAAGAGACCCAGTACTTC	CASSPEQETQYF
.	TRBV7-9	TRBJ1-2	.	TGTGCCAGCAGCTTAGTCGGGACACCTAACTATGGCTACACCTTC	CASSLVGTPNYGYTF
.	TRBV6-2/TRBV6-3	TRBJ1-1	.	TGTGCCAGCAGTTACTTTAGGGGCGGACCGAACACTGAAGCTTTCTTT	CASSYFRGGPNTEAFF
.	TRBV24-1	TRBJ2-2	.	TGTGCCACCGGGAACAGGGTAACCGGGGAGCTGTTTTTT	CATGNRVTGELFF
.	TRBV4-3	TRBJ1-5	TRBD1	TGCGCCAGCAGTTATCGGACAGGGAACAATCAGCCCCAGCATTTT	CASSYRTGNNQPQHF
.	TRBV19	TRBJ2-2	.	TGTGCCAGTAGTATAAGGCAGGGGGGATCCGGGGAGCTGTTTTTT	CASSIRQGGSGELFF
.	TRBV19	TRBJ1-3	.	TGTGCCAGTAACACTATGGGGCAAACTGGAAACACCATATATTTT	CASNTMGQTGNTIYF
.	TRBV9	TRBJ1-2	.	TGTGCCAGCAGCGTAGACGGCAGTCAGGTTGGGTTGGCAGATGGCTACACCTTC	CASSVDGSQVGLADGYTF
.	TRBV5-4	TRBJ2-3	TRBD2	TGTGCCAGCAGCCCGCCCGGCGGGGGGGGTAGCACAGATACGCAGTATTTT	CASSPPGGGGSTDTQYF
.	TRBV6-5	TRBJ2-7	.	TGTGCCAGCAGTTACTCGCCCGGGGAGCAGTACTTC	CASSYSPGEQYF
.	TRBV27	TRBJ2-3	.	TGTGCCAGCAGTTTAAGGGGCTACACAGATACGCAGTATTTT	CASSLRGYTDTQYF
.	TRBV5-6	TRBJ1-1	.	TGTGCCAGCACCCGACGAGGGATGAACACTGAAGCTTTCTTT	CASTRRGMNTEAFF
.	TRBV5-7	TRBJ2-2	TRBD1	TGTGCCAGCAGCCAGACAGGGGGTAAAACCGGGGAGCTGTTTTTT	CASSQTGGKTGELFF
.	TRBV5-1	TRBJ1-3	.	TGCGCCAGCAGCGCAGAGGCAAACACCATATATTTT	CASSAEANTIYF
.	TRBV2	TRBJ1-5	TRBD1	TGTGCCAGCAGGGGACAGGGACTTAGCAATCAGCCCCAGCATTTT	CASRGQGLSNQPQHF
.	TRBV6-5	TRBJ2-2	.	TGTGCCAGCGCACAGGGACCGAACACCGGGGAGCTGTTTTTT	CASAQGPNTGELFF
.	TRBV4-3	TRBJ1-2	.	TGCGCCAGCAGCCACGCCGTTGCGGGGGATAAGGGCTACACCTTC	CASSHAVAGDKGYTF
.	TRBV7-2	TRBJ1-6	.	TGTGCCAGCAGCTCGCTGGGGGGGACCTATAATTCACCCCTCCACTTT	CASSSLGGTYNSPLHF
.	TRBV11-3	TRBJ1-3	TRBD1	TGTGCCAGCAGCTTCTCAGGGGGAGCTGGAAACACCATATATTTT	CASSFSGGAGNTIYF
.	TRBV19	TRBJ1-5	.	TGTGCCAGTAGTATTTGGGCAGGCAAGGGGCAGCCCCAGCATTTT	CASSIWAGKGQPQHF
.	TRBV29-1	TRBJ2-1	TRBD2	TGCAGCGTACCCACACTAGCGGGGTCAACCAATGAGCAGTTCTTC	CSVPTLAGSTNEQFF
few	TRBV7-9	TRBJ2-7	.	TGTGCCAGCACCCCAGGTGGGCAGGGCCCCGAGCAGTACTTC	CASTPGGQGPEQYF
.	TRBV28	TRBJ1-3	.	TGTGCCGGTCGAGGAGCGGACACCATATATTTT	CAGRGADTIYF
.	TRBV24-1	TRBJ1-2	TRBD1	TGTGCCACCAGTGATGCCACTTCCGGGACAGGGATGAACTATGGCTACACCTTC	CATSDATSGTGMNYGYTF
few	TRBV7-8	TRBJ2-2	.	TGTGCCAGCAGCTTATCAGGGGCGGGTTCCGGGGAGCTGTTTTTT	CASSLSGAGSGELFF
few	TRBV10-3	TRBJ1-1	.	TGTGCCATCAGTTCCGGGACAACGAACACTGAAGCTTTCTTT	CAISSGTTNTEAFF
.	TRBV2	TRBJ2-2	TRBD1	TGTGCCAGCATACCGGACAGGGTAAAGGCCGGGGAGCTGTTTTTT	CASIPDRVKAGELFF
.	TRBV15	TRBJ1-4	.	TGTGCCACCAGCACGGTAGGACTACGGGAAAAACTGTTTTTT	CATSTVGLREKLFF
.	TRBV5-1	TRBJ1-3	.	TGCGCCAGCAGCTTGGATGGACAGATTGTGATTGGAAACACCATATATTTT	CASSLDGQIVIGNTIYF
.	TRBV5-1	TRBJ1-2	.	TGCGCCAGCAGCTTGGACCCAAAAACAGGTGGCTACACCTTC	CASSLDPKTGGYTF
.	TRBV9	TRBJ1-4	TRBD1	TGTGCCAGCGGGACAGGGAATGAAAAACTGTTTTTT	CASGTGNEKLFF
once	TRBV5-1	TRBJ2-7	TRBD2	TGCGCCAGCAGCTCCGGGACTAGCAGTGACGAGCAGTACTTC	CASSSGTSSDEQYF
.	TRBV2	TRBJ1-6	.	TGTGCCAGCCTCCGGAGGAGAACCCTCCACTTT	CASLRRRTLHF
.	TRBV18	TRBJ1-5	.	TGTGCCAGCTCACAGCTCTCGGAGCCCCAGCATTTT	CASSQLSEPQHF
once	TRBV7-2	TRBJ2-7	TRBD2	TGTGCCAGCAGCTTAAGGGTAGCGGGAGAAAACGAGCAGTACTTC	CASSLRVAGENEQYF
.	TRBV6-5	TRBJ2-7	.	TGTGCCAGCAGTTCTTCAATCGGGCAGGGGCCCTACGAGCAGTACTTC	CASSSSIGQGPYEQYF
.	TRBV2	TRBJ1-1	TRBD1	TGTGCCAGTCAGGACAGGGACACTGAAGCTTTCTTT	CASQDRDTEAFF
few	TRBV7-3	TRBJ1-2	.	TGTGCCAGCAGCCCTGGGGCTGACGACTATGGCTACACCTTC	CASSPGADDYGYTF
.	TRBV19	TRBJ2-7	TRBD1	TGTGCCAGTAGTCCCGACAGGGGAACCTACGAGCAGTACTTC	CASSPDRGTYEQYF
.	TRBV19	TRBJ1-2	.	TGTGCCAGTAGTATCTTTCAGGCAGCAATCTATGGCTACACCTTC	CASSIFQAAIYGYTF
.	TRBV3-1/TRBV3-2	TRBJ2-1	.	TGTGCCAGCAGCCGGCGGGGACAGTCCTACAATGAGCAGTTCTTC	CASSRRGQSYNEQFF
.	TRBV5-1	TRBJ2-1	TRBD1	TGCGCCAGCAGTTACCGGGACAGGGTGTATAATGAGCAGTTCTTC	CASSYRDRVYNEQFF
.	TRBV5-1	TRBJ1-3	TRBD1	TGCGCCAGCAGCTTGTCCGGGACAGTGAGTTCGGGCGGAAACACCATATATTTT	CASSLSGTVSSGGNTIYF
.	TRBV7-2	TRBJ1-2	TRBD1	TGTGCCAGCAGCCGGGACAGCGGATTTAGTGGCTACACCTTC	CASSRDSGFSGYTF
.	TRBV7-2	TRBJ1-2	.	TGTGCCAGCACGCCCGGGGGGGTAGATGGCTACACCTTC	CASTPGGVDGYTF
.	TRBV7-2	TRBJ2-2	.	TGTGCCAGCAGCTTAAAGACAGTCACCGGGGAGCTGTTTTTT	CASSLKTVTGELFF
.	TRBV18	TRBJ1-5	.	TGTGCCAGCTCACCTACCTCAACCGGAGCAAGCAATCAGCCCCAGCATTTT	CASSPTSTGASNQPQHF
.	TRBV10-3	TRBJ1-1	.	TGTGCCATCACCGAAGAGGGCATGAACACTGAAGCTTTCTTT	CAITEEGMNTEAFF
.	TRBV7-2	TRBJ1-5	.	TGTGCCAGCAGCTTAGCGTCGGTTTATAGCAATCAGCCCCAGCATTTT	CASSLASVYSNQPQHF
.	TRBV25-1	TRBJ1-2	.	TGTGCCAGCAGTGCCGCGGCTAACTATGGCTACACCTTC	CASSAAANYGYTF
few	TRBV18	TRBJ2-7	.	TGTGCCAGCTCACCACCTTCCGGGACTCCCCTCGAGCAGTACTTC	CASSPPSGTPLEQYF
.	TRBV7-9	TRBJ2-1	.	TGTGCCAGCAGCTTCTACCTCCCCCCCGATTACAATGAGCAGTTCTTC	CASSFYLPPDYNEQFF
.	TRBV4-1	TRBJ2-3	TRBD2	TGCGCCAGCAGCCAAGGGCTTAGGGGAGGGGATACGCAGTATTTT	CASSQGLRGGDTQYF
.	TRBV12-5	TRBJ2-1	TRBD1	TGTGCTAGTGGTCCGGGACAGGAGAACAATGAGCAGTTCTTC	CASGPGQENNEQFF
.	TRBV4-1	TRBJ1-5	TRBD1	TGCGCCAGCAGCGCCCGGGACAGAAGCAATCAGCCCCAGCATTTT	CASSARDRSNQPQHF
.	TRBV7-2	TRBJ2-5	TRBD2	TGTGCCAGCAGCCATGGGAGCGGGGCGGCCCAGTACTTC	CASSHGSGAAQYF
once	TRBV28	TRBJ2-1	.	TGTGCCAGCAGTCCTATTCAGGGGAGTTTGTCCTACAATGAGCAGTTCTTC	CASSPIQGSLSYNEQFF
few	TRBV5-1	TRBJ2-5	.	TGCGCCAGCAGCTTCGGGTGGGAGACCCAGTACTTC	CASSFGWETQYF